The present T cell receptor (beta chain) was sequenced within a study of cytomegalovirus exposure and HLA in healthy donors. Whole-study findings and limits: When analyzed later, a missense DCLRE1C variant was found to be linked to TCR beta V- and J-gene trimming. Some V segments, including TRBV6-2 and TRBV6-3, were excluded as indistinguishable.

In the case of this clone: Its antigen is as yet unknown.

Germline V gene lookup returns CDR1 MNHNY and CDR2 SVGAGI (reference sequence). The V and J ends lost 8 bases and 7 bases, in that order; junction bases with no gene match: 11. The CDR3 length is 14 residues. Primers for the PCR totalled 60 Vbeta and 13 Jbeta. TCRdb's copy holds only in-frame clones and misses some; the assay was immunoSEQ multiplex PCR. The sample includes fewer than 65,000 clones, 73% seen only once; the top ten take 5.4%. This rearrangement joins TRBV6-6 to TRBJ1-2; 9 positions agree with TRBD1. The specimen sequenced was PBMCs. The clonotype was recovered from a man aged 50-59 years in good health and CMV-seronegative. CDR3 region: CASDSSTGGSGYTF. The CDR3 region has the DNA TGTGCCAGCGACTCGAGTACAGGGGGCAGTGGCTACACCTTC.